Included here is one TCR beta chain sequence, with context. Its specificity is unknown. V dropped 5 bases and J dropped 3 bases, with 10 bases sitting between them. Germline CDR1 reads SEHNR; CDR2 reads FQNEAQ (reference sequence). This CDR3 has 13 residues. The entry originates in a study of cytomegalovirus exposure and HLA in healthy donors. For the study at large: One earlier analysis, a look at roughly 180 million T cells, found approximately 120 million unique TCR beta sequences. Study-wide findings and caveats: As a later analysis revealed, the rate of TCR association differed by HLA locus, with DRB1 most and HLA-C fewest.

Primers included in the PCR were 60 Vbeta and 13 Jbeta primers. TCRdb's table, derived via immunoSEQ multiplex PCR, lists solely in-frame clones and lacks some. The sample includes 90,000 to 120,000 clones, 77% of them seen just once. Sample: PBMCs. This clonotype originated in a male donor in good health and CMV-seronegative. The rearrangement links TRBV7-9 to TRBJ2-5, with D hard to call. CDR3 DNA: TGTGCCAGCAGCCCCCGGCTAGAAGAGACCCAGTACTTC. It codes for CASSPRLEETQYF.